Below are 20 T cell receptor beta chains sequenced from a single sample in a study of T cell repertoires in cytomegalovirus infection. The antigens of these receptors remain unknown. TCRdb reprocessed the reads via MiXCR and lists one record per CDR3 protein. Seen here are roughly 80,000 distinct CDR3 sequences, around 25% observed once, and the top ten hold 50%. The source was CD8+ T cells from cultured PBMCs, collected from culture after CMV antigen stimulation. The receptors here all came from a human donor in good health (CMV status not recorded). Some clones in this sample may be carry-over from other donors' samples.

This clonotype was picked up a small number of times. The chain has TRBV29-1 and TRBJ1-3, with TRBD1 matching over 8 bases. CDR3 length equals 19 residues. Germline V gene sequence: CDR1 SQVTM, CDR2 ANQGSEA. V lost 0 bases, J lost 1 base, and 14 bases stayed unmatched. This CDR3 reads CSVEDWDRTGRTSGNTIYF. In nucleotides, the CDR3 is TGCAGCGTTGAAGATTGGGACAGGACTGGTCGAACTTCTGGAAACACCATATATTTT.

The genes are TRBV12-3 or TRBV12-4 and TRBJ1-2; 8 nucleotides align to TRBD1. This CDR3 comprises 13 residues. V shed 5 bases, J shed 6 bases, and the junction held 5 bases outside the gene matches. The CDR3 loop reads CASSADRVNGYTF. The CDR3 nucleotides are TGTGCCAGCAGTGCGGACAGGGTTAATGGCTACACCTTC.

Many counts were recorded for this clonotype. The CDR3 is CASRSGTGVNEQYF. CDR3 DNA: TGTGCCAGCAGATCCGGGACAGGGGTTAACGAGCAGTACTTC. J is TRBJ2-7 and V is TRBV12-3 or TRBV12-4; 10 positions agree with TRBD1. The CDR3 contains 14 residues. With V trimmed by 6 bases and J by 5 bases, 7 bases remained unmatched.

The sample holds many counts of this clonotype. The genes are TRBV12-3 or TRBV12-4 and TRBJ1-1, with D possibly matching TRBD1 (5 bases). The ends were cut back, 2 bases at V and 4 bases at J, with 11 bases in the middle. CDR3 length equals 14 residues. The CDR3 loop is CASSLTGSGTEAFF. CDR3 DNA sequence: TGTGCCAGCAGTTTAACAGGCTCGGGCACTGAAGCTTTCTTT.

V usage is TRBV6-2 or TRBV6-3 and J usage is TRBJ2-5; D gene ambiguous. This CDR3 has 15 residues. Deletions cut 2 bases from V and 5 bases from J, with 15 bases between. Germline-derived CDR1 and CDR2 are MNHEY and SVGEGT. For the CDR3, the DNA is TGTGCCAGCAGTTACCAGGAGTTCGTCCGGGAGACCCAGTACTTC. It is translated as CASSYQEFVRETQYF.

This clonotype occurred many times. The V call is TRBV4-2, the J call TRBJ2-1; 14 bases are a match to TRBD2. The V segment lost 1 base and the J segment 3 bases; nucleotides outside the gene matches: 11. The CDR3 runs 20 residues. CDR1 and CDR2 (germline): LGHNA, YNFKEQ. Here the CDR3 DNA reads TGTGCCAGCAGCCAAGGTCCCGGGACTAGCGGGGGCCAGCTCTACAATGAGCAGTTCTTC. Translating gives CASSQGPGTSGGQLYNEQFF.

The gene calls are TRBV19 and TRBJ1-3; possible D gene TRBD1, 5 bases. Germline CDR1 reads LNHDA; CDR2 reads SQIVND (reference sequence). The CDR3 consists of 13 residues. V was pared by 10 bases and J by 4 bases, with 14 bases between. CDR3 sequence: CATPGARGNTIYF. The CDR3 bases are TGTGCCACTCCCGGGGCAAGAGGAAACACCATATATTTT. Full variable domain (missing parts from reference TRBV19 and TRBJ1-3): DGGITQSPKYLFRKEGQNVTLSCEQNLNHDAMYWYRQDPGQGLRLIYYSQIVNDFQKGDIAEGYSVSREKKESFPLTVTSAQKNPTAFYLCATPGARGNTIYFGEGSWLTVV.

This clonotype has at least ten counts. This chain's CDR3 is CASSLVLGATNEKLFF. The DNA for the CDR3 is TGTGCCAGCAGCTTAGTTTTAGGTGCAACTAATGAAAAACTGTTTTTT. This chain connects TRBV7-2 to TRBJ1-4; D is ambiguous. The V end lost 1 base, the J end lost 0 bases, and 9 bases lay between the germline ends. The length of the CDR3 is 16 residues. Germline CDR1 and CDR2: SGHTA and FQGNSA.

This chain joins TRBV24-1 and TRBJ1-5, with TRBD1 as a possible D gene (5 bases). Trimming pared 3 bases from V and 4 bases from J, leaving 15 bases between. The length of the CDR3 is 16 residues. Germline V gives CDR1 KGHDR, CDR2 SFDVKD. The DNA for the CDR3 is TGTGCCACCAGTGATGCCGGAGGGGTATGGAATCAGCCCCAGCATTTT. Translating gives CATSDAGGVWNQPQHF.

J is TRBJ2-1 and V is TRBV19, with D maybe TRBD1 (6 bases). The germline gives CDR1 LNHDA, CDR2 SQIVND (reference sequence). The V gene lost 1 base and the J gene lost 2 bases, with 9 bases spanning the gap. The CDR3 is 15 amino acids. The CDR3: CASSIGTATYNEQFF. DNA of the CDR3: TGTGCCAGTAGTATAGGGACAGCTACCTACAATGAGCAGTTCTTC.

The rearrangement uses TRBV7-9 and TRBJ1-6; 7 nucleotides agree with TRBD1. The CDR3 runs to 14 residues. The germline V gene encodes CDR1 SEHNR and CDR2 FQNEAQ (reference sequence). J was trimmed by 9 bases and V by 5 bases; bases with no gene match: 7. CDR3 nucleotides: TGTGCCAGCAGCCCCCGGGACAGCCTTTCACCCCTCCACTTT. Amino acids: CASSPRDSLSPLHF.

This clonotype was seen at least ten times. The rearrangement uses TRBV5-5 and TRBJ1-1, with D unclear. Germline V gene sequence: CDR1 SGHKS, CDR2 YYEKEE (reference sequence). The CDR3 is 13 amino acids. Trimming pared 2 bases from V and 1 base from J, leaving 6 bases between. CDR3 sequence: CASSFSGNTEAFF. In nucleotides, the CDR3 is TGTGCCAGCAGCTTTTCGGGGAACACTGAAGCTTTCTTT. Based on the CDR3 plus reference TRBV5-5 and TRBJ1-1, the full variable domain is DAGVTQSPTHLIKTRGQQVTLRCSPISGHKSVSWYQQVLGQGPQFIFQYYEKEERGRGNFPDRFSARQFPNYSSELNVNALLLGDSALYLCASSFSGNTEAFFGQGTRLTVV.

This clonotype appeared many times. The chain carries TRBV28 and TRBJ2-4, with TRBD1 as a possible D gene (6 bases). The germline V gene has CDR1 MDHEN and CDR2 SYDVKM. The CDR3 consists of 16 residues. V lost 3 bases and J lost 3, with 15 bases in between. The CDR3 nucleotides read TGTGCCAGCAGTTTCACGCCAGGGGTGGACAAAAACATTCAGTACTTC. Its translation is CASSFTPGVDKNIQYF. The whole variable domain, remainder taken from reference TRBV28 and TRBJ2-4, is DVKVTQSSRYLVKRTGEKVFLECVQDMDHENMFWYRQDPGLGLRLIYFSYDVKMKEKGDIPEGYSVSREKKERFSLILESASTNQTSMYLCASSFTPGVDKNIQYFGAGTRLSVL.

In its sample, this clonotype was seen many times. This chain links TRBV6-1 with TRBJ2-1, with D unresolved. Germline-derived CDR1 and CDR2 are MNHNS and SASEGT. V was pared by 3 bases and J by 2 bases, with 11 bases between. CDR3 length: 15 amino acids. The DNA for the CDR3 is TGTGCCAGCAGTGACCTAGTCGGCACCTACAATGAGCAGTTCTTC. As protein: CASSDLVGTYNEQFF.

The CDR3 loop is CASSVEGGTTDTQYF. The DNA for the CDR3 is TGTGCCAGCAGCGTAGAGGGCGGAACCACAGATACGCAGTATTTT. J is TRBJ2-3 and V is TRBV9; no firm D call. This CDR3 is built from 15 residues. Germline CDR1 is SGDLS and CDR2 is YYNGEE. Deletions cut 0 bases from V and 2 bases from J, with 10 bases between. The entire variable domain, with the rest obtained from reference TRBV9 and TRBJ2-3, is as follows: DSGVTQTPKHLITATGQRVTLRCSPRSGDLSVYWYQQSLDQGLQFLIQYYNGEERAKGNILERFSAQQFPDLHSELNLSSLELGDSALYFCASSVEGGTTDTQYFGPGTRLTVL.

This clonotype appeared many times. The chain recombines TRBV12-3 or TRBV12-4 with TRBJ2-7, with D perhaps matching TRBD1 or TRBD2 (5 bases each). The CDR3 is 14 residues long. The V end lost 5 bases, the J end lost 2 bases, and 13 bases lay between the germline ends. The CDR3 DNA is TGTGCCAGCAGTACTCCGGGACCGACCTACGAGCAGTACTTC. Its translation: CASSTPGPTYEQYF.

The J gene is TRBJ2-1, the V gene TRBV2; 12 nucleotides agree with TRBD2. Germline assignment: CDR1 SNHLY and CDR2 FYNNEI. V lost 10 bases to trimming and J lost 4 bases; unmatched junction nucleotides: 11. The CDR3 totals 16 residues. CDR3 bases: TGTGCCACTAAAAATCTAGCGGGGGGGTTATACAATGAGCAGTTCTTC. Amino acid sequence: CATKNLAGGLYNEQFF.

This clonotype was counted between two and nine times. In DNA, the CDR3 is TGTGCCAGCAGCGTAGAGGCCGCTTTTAATGAAAAACTGTTTTTT. Protein product: CASSVEAAFNEKLFF. The chain links TRBV9 to TRBJ1-4; D unresolved. This CDR3 region has 15 residues. CDR1 and CDR2 from the germline V gene are SGDLS and YYNGEE. V lost 0 bases and J 4 bases, leaving 10 bases between the germline ends.

The chain links TRBV6-2 or TRBV6-3 to TRBJ2-7, with 8 bases fitting TRBD1. The junction had 11 bases not matched to a gene; V was cut back by 6 bases and J by 7 bases. CDR1 is MNHEY, CDR2 SVGEGT, per germline. This CDR3 has 14 amino acids. CDR3 DNA: TGTGCCAGCAGCCCGGACAGGGTGTCTGGTGAGCAGTACTTC. It codes for CASSPDRVSGEQYF.

This chain links TRBV18 with TRBJ1-4, with TRBD1 identical over 7 bases. The CDR3 runs to 19 residues. The V segment lost 5 bases and the J segment 0 bases; nucleotides outside the gene matches: 15. Germline V gene sequence: CDR1 KGHSH, CDR2 LQKENI. The CDR3 reads CASSDRPGQIKATNEKLFF. Written as DNA, the CDR3 is TGTGCCAGCTCAGATCGGCCGGGACAGATAAAAGCAACTAATGAAAAACTGTTTTTT.